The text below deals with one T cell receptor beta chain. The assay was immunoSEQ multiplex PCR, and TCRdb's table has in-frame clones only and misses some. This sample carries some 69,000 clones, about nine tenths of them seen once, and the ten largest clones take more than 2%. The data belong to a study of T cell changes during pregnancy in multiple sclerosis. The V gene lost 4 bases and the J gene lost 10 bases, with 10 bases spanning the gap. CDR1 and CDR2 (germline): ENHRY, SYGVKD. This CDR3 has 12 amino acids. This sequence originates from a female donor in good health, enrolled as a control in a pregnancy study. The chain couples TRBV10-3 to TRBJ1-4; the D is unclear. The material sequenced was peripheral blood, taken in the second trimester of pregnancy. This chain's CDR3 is CAISGEFGKLFF. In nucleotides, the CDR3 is TGTGCCATCAGTGGAGAGTTTGGAAAACTGTTTTTT.